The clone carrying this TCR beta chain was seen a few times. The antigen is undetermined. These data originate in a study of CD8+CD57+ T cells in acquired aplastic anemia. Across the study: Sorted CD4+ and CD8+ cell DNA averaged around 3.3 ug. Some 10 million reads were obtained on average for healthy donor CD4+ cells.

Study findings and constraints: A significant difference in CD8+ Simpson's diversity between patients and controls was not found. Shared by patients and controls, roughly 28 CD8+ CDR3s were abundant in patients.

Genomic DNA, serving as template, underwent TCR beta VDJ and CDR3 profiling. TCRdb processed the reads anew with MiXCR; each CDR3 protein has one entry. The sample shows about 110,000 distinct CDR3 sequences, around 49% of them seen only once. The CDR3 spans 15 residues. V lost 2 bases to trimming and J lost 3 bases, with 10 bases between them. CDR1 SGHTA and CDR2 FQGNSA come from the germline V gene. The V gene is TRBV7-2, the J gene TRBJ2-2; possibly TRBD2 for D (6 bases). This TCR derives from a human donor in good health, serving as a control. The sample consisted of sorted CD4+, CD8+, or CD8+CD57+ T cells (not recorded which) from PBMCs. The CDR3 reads CASSLSGYHTGELFF. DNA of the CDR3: TGTGCCAGCAGCTTAAGCGGGTATCACACCGGGGAGCTGTTTTTT.